One sample yielded the 27 T cell receptor beta chains listed below, sequenced in a study of T-cell reconstitution after alpha-beta-depleted transplantation in children (TCRdb year 2016). What the treatment or condition label conveys for this sample: allogeneic hematopoietic cell transplantation with graft depleted of TCRalphabeta T cells and CD19 B cells. Library preparation used PCR. TCRdb shows the sequencer as Illumina HiSeq 2500. TCR libraries were prepared with molecular barcoding, using unique molecular identifiers to normalize TCRbeta repertoire quantification. The public reads were reanalyzed by TCRdb: fastp trimming at Q25, MiXCR alignment, in-frame beta chains only. Each CDR3 protein gets just one entry, which takes the most common genes and DNA from the rows behind it. This sample is represented by 400,000 to 550,000 distinct CDR3 sequences; more than 9% of them were singletons. In total, the top ten clones hold approximately 2% of the sample.

The sequenced sample was PBMCs, obtained before TCRalphabeta/CD19-depleted stem cell transplant. The receptors shown here come from a child younger than 10 with inherited bone marrow failure, due to receive a stem cell transplant.

This clonotype occurred many times. The chain has TRBV4-1 and TRBJ2-3; TRBD2 aligns across 9 bases. Losses at the gene ends were 0 bases for V and 3 bases for J; bases not matched to a gene: 7. The CDR3 is 17 residues long. CDR1 MGHRA and CDR2 YSYEKL come from the germline V gene. The CDR3 protein is CASSQDETSGETDTQYF. The DNA for the CDR3 is TGCGCCAGCAGCCAAGATGAGACTAGCGGAGAGACAGATACGCAGTATTTT.

This clonotype was detected ten times or more. V is TRBV12-3 or TRBV12-4 and J is TRBJ1-1, with TRBD1 as a possible D gene (5 bases). The CDR3 is 15 residues long. V was trimmed by 6 bases and J by 0 bases, leaving 14 bases between them. The CDR3, as DNA: TGTGCCAGCAGCCCTCCGGGACGGGTGAACACTGAAGCTTTCTTT. Translation gives CASSPPGRVNTEAFF.

In this sample, this clonotype turned up many times. The rearrangement uses TRBV7-2 and TRBJ2-1; maybe TRBD2 (5 bases). This CDR3 contains 13 residues. Germline V gives CDR1 SGHTA, CDR2 FQGNSA. Trimming left V 7 bases short and J 7 bases short, with 14 bases between. CDR3 sequence reads: CASNSIAWNEQFF. CDR3 in DNA: TGTGCCAGCAACTCGATAGCGTGGAATGAGCAGTTCTTC.

This chain joins TRBV7-9 and TRBJ1-2, with TRBD1 matching 7 bases. There are 17 residues in the CDR3. V shed 5 bases and J 7 bases; nucleotides not matched to a gene: 19. CDR1 and CDR2 (germline): SEHNR, FQNEAQ (reference sequence). CDR3 sequence (DNA): TGTGCCAGCAGCACGTTAAAAAGACAGGGTTTTAAGGCTGGCTACACCTTC. The encoded protein is CASSTLKRQGFKAGYTF. The whole variable domain, filled in from reference TRBV7-9 and TRBJ1-2, reads DTGVSQNPRHKITKRGQNVTFRCDPISEHNRLYWYRQTLGQGPEFLTYFQNEAQLEKSRLLSDRFSAERPKGSFSTLEIQRTEQGDSAMYLCASSTLKRQGFKAGYTFGSGTRLTVV.

This clonotype was seen repeatedly, ten times or more. This chain joins TRBV10-3 and TRBJ2-3; the match to TRBD2 covers 8 bases. Trimming at V came to 8 bases and at J to 5 bases, leaving 9 bases not matched to a gene. Germline V gives CDR1 ENHRY, CDR2 SYGVKD. This CDR3 is built from 14 residues. The CDR3 region has the DNA TGTGCCATCGGTTCGGGAGGGCACGGAGATACGCAGTATTTT. It specifies CAIGSGGHGDTQYF.

This chain connects TRBV28 to TRBJ1-6; 10 positions match TRBD1. Germline CDR1 is MDHEN and CDR2 is SYDVKM. The CDR3 totals 18 residues. V shed 4 bases and J 4 bases; nucleotides not matched to a gene: 10. This CDR3 is CASSWATGTGVYNSPLHF. In DNA form, the CDR3 reads TGTGCCAGCAGTTGGGCGACCGGGACAGGGGTTTATAATTCACCCCTCCACTTT. Looking up the rest from reference TRBV28 and TRBJ1-6 gives the full variable domain: DVKVTQSSRYLVKRTGEKVFLECVQDMDHENMFWYRQDPGLGLRLIYFSYDVKMKEKGDIPEGYSVSREKKERFSLILESASTNQTSMYLCASSWATGTGVYNSPLHFGNGTRLTVT.

The chain links TRBV23-1 to TRBJ2-1, with D hard to call. TRBV23-1 is filed as an ORF, its function uncertain. The CDR3 is 14 amino acids. V shed 7 bases and J shed 2 bases, with 12 bases lying between them. Written as DNA, the CDR3 is TGCGCCAGCACCAAGCGAAATACCTACAATGAGCAGTTCTTC. This sequence encodes CASTKRNTYNEQFF.

This clonotype occurred a few times. The chain joins TRBV27 to TRBJ1-2; 7 bases agree with TRBD1. J was trimmed by 3 bases and V by 5 bases; bases with no gene match: 15. The germline V gene encodes CDR1 MNHEY and CDR2 SMNVEV (reference sequence). The CDR3 consists of 17 residues. The CDR3 nucleotides are TGTGCCAGCAGTCCCCGACAGGGTAACTATAGGGACTATGGCTACACCTTC. Translation gives CASSPRQGNYRDYGYTF.

The J gene is TRBJ1-3, the V gene TRBV7-2; D remains ambiguous. V dropped 5 bases and J dropped 3 bases, with 17 bases sitting between them. This CDR3 comprises 16 residues. Germline CDR1 is SGHTA and CDR2 is FQGNSA. The CDR3 nucleotides read TGTGCCAGCAGCGCCAGTGGGTCGCTCGTTGGAAACACCATATATTTT. This encodes CASSASGSLVGNTIYF.

This clonotype was found many times. The rearrangement uses TRBV10-3 and TRBJ2-1, with D perhaps matching TRBD2 (6 bases). Germline assignment: CDR1 ENHRY and CDR2 SYGVKD. The CDR3 totals 16 residues. With 2 bases removed from V and 2 bases from J, the gap between germline ends came to 13 bases. The DNA for the CDR3 is TGTGCCATCAGTGAGCTTCGGGAGCGACCCTACAATGAGCAGTTCTTC. The encoded protein is CAISELRERPYNEQFF.

This clonotype was seen repeatedly, ten times or more. The rearrangement links TRBV20-1 to TRBJ2-2; D remains ambiguous. Germline V gene lookup returns CDR1 DFQATT and CDR2 SNEGSKA (reference sequence). V lost 0 bases and J lost 5, with 10 bases in between. This CDR3 contains 14 residues. The CDR3 DNA reads TGCAGTGCTAGAGATCCAATTTGGACCGGGGAGCTGTTTTTT. Residues: CSARDPIWTGELFF.

In this sample, this clonotype turned up many times. This chain connects TRBV7-2 to TRBJ2-3; D uncertain. Germline CDR1 and CDR2: SGHTA and FQGNSA. The length of the CDR3 is 17 residues. Trimming cost V 1 base and J 0 bases, with 14 bases left between them. CDR3 nucleotide sequence: TGTGCCAGCAGCTTAGGGGCTGTTGTTCCTAGCACAGATACGCAGTATTTT. The encoded protein is CASSLGAVVPSTDTQYF.

In this sample, this clonotype turned up many times. The chain couples TRBV7-9 to TRBJ2-3; no definite D call. Trimming stripped 2 bases from V and 0 bases from J, with 12 bases between. Looked up from germline, CDR1 is SEHNR and CDR2 is FQNEAQ (reference sequence). The CDR3 spans 16 residues. The DNA for the CDR3 is TGTGCCAGCAGCTTATTGGGTGCCTTTAGCACAGATACGCAGTATTTT. As protein: CASSLLGAFSTDTQYF.

The chain combines TRBV20-1 with TRBJ2-6; D is unclear. The CDR3 is 14 residues long. Trimming removed 2 bases at V and 1 base at J, with 6 bases between. In germline, CDR1 is DFQATT, CDR2 SNEGSKA (reference sequence). CDR3 loop: CSARLVSGANVLTF. CDR3 DNA: TGCAGTGCTAGACTAGTTTCTGGGGCCAACGTCCTGACTTTC.

The V gene is TRBV5-1, the J gene TRBJ2-6; tentatively, D is TRBD1 (6 bases). V was clipped by 3 bases and J by 13 bases, with 23 bases between them. This CDR3 has 16 amino acids. Germline V gene sequence: CDR1 SGHRS, CDR2 YFSETQ. CDR3 region: CASSSQGMSWARVLTF. Written as DNA, the CDR3 is TGCGCCAGCAGCTCACAGGGTATGTCCTGGGCCAGAGTCCTGACTTTC.

This clonotype was recorded at least ten times. This chain connects TRBV29-1 to TRBJ2-5; TRBD1 might be the D (5 bases). The CDR3 totals 12 residues. Between the trimmed V and J ends, which lost 3 bases and 5 bases, there was a span of 10 bases. The germline V gene encodes CDR1 SQVTM and CDR2 ANQGSEA. CDR3 bases: TGCAGCGTTGACAGGGATGGGGAGACCCAGTACTTC. Protein sequence: CSVDRDGETQYF.

This clonotype has at least ten counts. The chain employs TRBV9 and TRBJ2-7; 7 bases fit TRBD2. Trimming took 0 bases from V and 7 from J; bases not matched to a gene: 4. Germline assignment: CDR1 SGDLS and CDR2 YYNGEE. The CDR3 length is 13 residues. In DNA, the CDR3 is TGTGCCAGCAGCGTAGGAGGGGAGGGGGAGCAGTACTTC. Protein: CASSVGGEGEQYF. Full variable domain (remainder filled in from reference TRBV9 and TRBJ2-7): DSGVTQTPKHLITATGQRVTLRCSPRSGDLSVYWYQQSLDQGLQFLIQYYNGEERAKGNILERFSAQQFPDLHSELNLSSLELGDSALYFCASSVGGEGEQYFGPGTRLTVT.

This clonotype was counted many times. V gene TRBV20-1 combines with J gene TRBJ2-2; D tentatively fits TRBD1 or TRBD2 (5 bases each). The CDR3 has 16 residues. The V gene lost 0 bases and the J gene lost 1 base, with 12 bases spanning the gap. Germline CDR1 is DFQATT and CDR2 is SNEGSKA (reference sequence). CDR3 sequence (DNA): TGCAGTGCTAGAGATCTCCGGGACGGGAACACCGGGGAGCTGTTTTTT. Its translation is CSARDLRDGNTGELFF.

The V call is TRBV6-2 or TRBV6-3, the J call TRBJ2-4, with TRBD1 matching over 8 bases. Germline CDR1 and CDR2: MNHEY and SVGEGT. The CDR3 length is 17 residues. V gave up 4 bases and J gave up 2 bases; unmatched junction bases: 10. The CDR3 here is CASSFPDRERTKNIQYF. The CDR3 DNA reads as TGTGCCAGCAGTTTTCCGGACAGGGAGCGCACCAAAAACATTCAGTACTTC.

This clonotype showed up many times. The rearrangement links TRBV20-1 to TRBJ2-1, with D unresolved. The CDR3 contains 14 residues. Trimming pared 2 bases from V and 3 bases from J, leaving 11 bases between. Germline V gives CDR1 DFQATT, CDR2 SNEGSKA (reference sequence). The CDR3 reads CSARRLERYNEQFF. As DNA, the CDR3 is TGCAGTGCTAGACGTCTAGAACGCTACAATGAGCAGTTCTTC.

This clonotype was seen more than once but under ten times. As DNA, the CDR3 is TGTGCCAGCAGCCCCCCCGACAGATCCTATGGCTACACCTTC. Translating gives CASSPPDRSYGYTF. This chain links TRBV28 with TRBJ1-2, with a tentative D call TRBD1 (5 bases). The V gene's germline CDR1 is MDHEN and CDR2 SYDVKM. The CDR3 has 14 amino acids. The V end was cut by 6 bases, the J end by 4 bases, with 15 bases between.

At least ten counts were recorded for this clonotype. This rearrangement joins TRBV10-2 to TRBJ2-2; D is unclear. V dropped 0 bases and J dropped 6 bases, with 8 bases sitting between them. The CDR3 is 14 residues long. Germline lookup yields CDR1 WSHSY and CDR2 SAAADI. The CDR3 loop is CASSESFTAGELFF. In DNA, the CDR3 is TGCGCCAGCAGTGAGTCTTTTACGGCCGGGGAGCTGTTTTTT.

This clonotype was counted many times. The V and J genes are TRBV3-1 and TRBJ2-5, with D perhaps given as TRBD1 or TRBD2 (5 bases each). The V gene lost 4 bases and the J gene lost 2 bases, with 20 bases spanning the gap. This CDR3 comprises 17 residues. Per the germline V gene, CDR1 is LGHDT and CDR2 is YNNKEL (reference sequence). CDR3 loop: CASSLRDQPTVQETQYF. For the CDR3, the DNA is TGTGCCAGCAGCCTCCGGGACCAACCGACCGTACAAGAGACCCAGTACTTC.

This clonotype has a count of ten or more. The V call is TRBV27, the J call TRBJ2-7; possible D gene TRBD1, 6 bases. Trimming took 8 bases from V and 0 from J, leaving 11 bases between them. Germline V gene data show CDR1 as MNHEY and CDR2 as SMNVEV (reference sequence). The CDR3 contains 13 residues. This chain's CDR3 is CASGAGDSYEQYF. The CDR3 DNA sequence: TGTGCCAGCGGGGCAGGGGACTCCTACGAGCAGTACTTC.

This chain uses TRBV27 with TRBJ2-3; 9 bases are a match to TRBD2. Germline V gene lookup returns CDR1 MNHEY and CDR2 SMNVEV (reference sequence). Unmatched junction bases numbered 15, after V lost 5 bases and J lost 6 bases. This CDR3 contains 17 residues. The CDR3 DNA is TGTGCCAGCAGTCCGCCCTTTCCTAGCGGGATCGGGGATACGCAGTATTTT. Its protein product is CASSPPFPSGIGDTQYF.

This chain joins TRBV20-1 and TRBJ2-5; D is unclear. Trimming stripped 0 bases from V and 4 bases from J, with 15 bases between. Germline CDR1 reads DFQATT; CDR2 reads SNEGSKA (reference sequence). The CDR3 spans 15 residues. CDR3 sequence reads: CSARDRAMGGETQYF. CDR3 sequence (DNA): TGCAGTGCTAGAGATCGGGCGATGGGTGGAGAGACCCAGTACTTC.

This chain links TRBV6-1 with TRBJ2-3; TRBD2 agrees at 12 bases. The V and J ends lost 8 bases and 3 bases, in that order; junction bases with no gene match: 0. The CDR3 contains 13 residues. The V gene's germline CDR1 is MNHNS and CDR2 SASEGT. Written as DNA, the CDR3 is TGTGCCAGCGGACTAGCGGGAACAGATACGCAGTATTTT. This translates into CASGLAGTDTQYF.